The 7 T cell receptor beta chains below all came from one sample that was sequenced in a study of CD8 T cells in ankylosing spondylitis. Study-wide findings and caveats: It appeared that ankylosing spondylitis blood was characterized by a TCR beta motif of fewer than 10 highly homologous variants.

TCRdb re-called the 5' RACE reads through MiXCR, storing one row per CDR3 protein. The sample comprises around 390,000 distinct CDR3 sequences, around 20% of which are singletons, and about a sixth rests with the top ten. These receptors have no identified antigens. What was sequenced was blood, either unsorted or a sorted T cell fraction (not recorded which). Receptors originate from a male donor with ankylosing spondylitis.

This clonotype was recorded at least ten times. V usage is TRBV5-1 and J usage is TRBJ2-3; D call uncertain. CDR3 length equals 16 residues. The V and J ends lost 4 bases and 2 bases respectively, with 17 bases between them. CDR1 SGHRS and CDR2 YFSETQ come from the germline V gene. The CDR3 sequence is CASSRASGPPTDTQYF. The DNA of the CDR3 is TGCGCCAGCAGCAGGGCGTCAGGCCCCCCCACAGATACGCAGTATTTT.

This clonotype was detected many times. This chain joins TRBV12-3 or TRBV12-4 and TRBJ1-2; D possibly corresponds to TRBD1 (5 bases). Trimming left V 7 bases short and J 2 bases short, with 8 bases between. The CDR3 consists of 12 residues. CDR3 DNA sequence: TGTGCCAGCACACGGGACAACTATGGCTACACCTTC. Translated: CASTRDNYGYTF.

The chain combines TRBV7-9 with TRBJ2-7; 8 bases match TRBD2. The germline CDR1 and CDR2 sequences are SEHNR and FQNEAQ (reference sequence). The V segment lost 4 bases and the J segment 7 bases; nucleotides outside the gene matches: 12. The CDR3 extends over 15 amino acids. This CDR3 is CASSSPGLEVWEQYF. Here the CDR3 DNA reads TGTGCCAGCAGCTCCCCGGGACTAGAAGTCTGGGAGCAGTACTTC.

The sample holds a few counts of this clonotype. V is TRBV20-1 and J is TRBJ1-2; possible D gene TRBD1, 5 bases. V was cut by 3 bases and J by 3 bases, with 17 bases left in between. Germline-derived CDR1 and CDR2 are DFQATT and SNEGSKA (reference sequence). The CDR3 consists of 15 residues. The CDR3 is CSASRWGGADYGYTF. CDR3 nucleotide sequence: TGCAGTGCTAGTCGCTGGGGCGGTGCTGACTATGGCTACACCTTC.

The chain employs TRBV5-4 and TRBJ2-3; TRBD2 matches 7 bases. This CDR3 spans 17 amino acids. J was trimmed by 0 bases and V by 3 bases; bases with no gene match: 10. Germline V gives CDR1 SGHNT, CDR2 YYREEE (reference sequence). CDR3 residues: CASSSPLGEGSTDTQYF. DNA for the CDR3: TGTGCCAGCAGCTCCCCTTTGGGGGAGGGGAGCACAGATACGCAGTATTTT. The full variable domain, its missing parts supplied by reference TRBV5-4 and TRBJ2-3, is ETGVTQSPTHLIKTRGQQVTLRCSSQSGHNTVSWYQQALGQGPQFIFQYYREEENGRGNFPPRFSGLQFPNYSSELNVNALELDDSALYLCASSSPLGEGSTDTQYFGPGTRLTVL.

The genes are TRBV19 and TRBJ1-1; D is possibly TRBD1 (6 bases). Trimming removed 11 bases at V and 0 bases at J, with 13 bases between. The CDR3 is 13 amino acids. CDR1 is LNHDA and CDR2 is SQIVND in the germline V gene (reference sequence). The CDR3 DNA follows: TGTGCCTCCAACCGGGGGCTGAACACTGAAGCTTTCTTT. Protein: CASNRGLNTEAFF.

This clonotype has more than one count but fewer than ten. The chain joins TRBV20-1 to TRBJ1-2, with a tentative D call TRBD1 (5 bases). Trimming removed 3 bases at V and 2 bases at J, with 10 bases between. The germline gives CDR1 DFQATT, CDR2 SNEGSKA (reference sequence). The CDR3 spans 13 residues. CDR3 bases: TGCAGTGCTAGCAGCCAGGGCAACTATGGCTACACCTTC. Translated: CSASSQGNYGYTF.